The 26 T cell receptor beta chains below come from one sample, sequenced in a study of T cell changes during pregnancy in multiple sclerosis. The protocol was immunoSEQ multiplex PCR, while the TCRdb copy is restricted to in-frame clones and leaves out a portion. The profile shows around 63,000 clones, around 92% of them singletons. The starting material was CD8+ T cells from peripheral blood mononuclear cells, obtained in the third trimester of pregnancy. The receptors originated from a female donor in good health, enrolled as a control in a pregnancy study.

The rearrangement joins TRBV15 to TRBJ2-2; 10 bases align to TRBD1. Germline CDR1 and CDR2: LNHNV and YYDKDF (reference sequence). Trimming took 3 bases from V and 4 from J; bases not matched to a gene: 2. The CDR3 runs to 15 residues. The CDR3 region is CATSRDRGTTGELFF. The CDR3 region has the DNA TGTGCCACCAGCAGGGACAGGGGGACCACCGGGGAGCTGTTTTTT. Using reference TRBV15 and TRBJ2-2 for the parts outside the CDR3, the full variable domain is DAMVIQNPRYQVTQFGKPVTLSCSQTLNHNVMYWYQQKSSQAPKLLFHYYDKDFNNEADTPDNFQSRRPNTSFCFLDIRSPGLGDTAMYLCATSRDRGTTGELFFGEGSRLTVL.

V gene TRBV19 combines with J gene TRBJ1-2, with 8 positions matching TRBD1. CDR3 size: 15 residues. The ends lost 3 bases at V and 5 bases at J; junction bases unmatched: 8. Germline V CDR1 and CDR2: LNHDA, SQIVND (reference sequence). CDR3 in amino acids: CASSMAGTGGYGYTF. CDR3 in DNA: TGTGCCAGTAGTATGGCCGGGACAGGAGGATATGGCTACACCTTC.

This chain joins TRBV9 and TRBJ1-4, with 7 nucleotides matching TRBD1. Per the germline V gene, CDR1 is SGDLS and CDR2 is YYNGEE. The junction had 14 bases not matched to a gene; V was cut back by 4 bases and J by 5 bases. This CDR3 has 17 amino acids. The CDR3 loop is CASSPNTRDSENEKLFF. The CDR3 coding sequence is TGTGCCAGCAGCCCCAATACCCGGGACAGTGAGAATGAAAAACTGTTTTTT.

The chain joins TRBV7-9 to TRBJ2-2, with a possible D match to TRBD2 (5 bases). The germline V and J ends were trimmed by 5 bases and 7 bases, with 20 bases remaining between them. Germline assignment: CDR1 SEHNR and CDR2 FQNEAQ (reference sequence). The CDR3 length is 16 residues. The CDR3 region is CASSPAGIGGGGELFF. The CDR3 region has the DNA TGTGCCAGCAGCCCAGCCGGGATTGGAGGTGGCGGGGAGCTGTTTTTT.

V is TRBV6-5 and J is TRBJ1-5; 8 bases are shared with TRBD1. Germline trimming cut 2 bases from V and 0 bases from J; bases unmatched to any gene: 0. The CDR3 is made up of 15 amino acids. The germline gives CDR1 MNHEY, CDR2 SVGAGI. The CDR3 nucleotides read TGTGCCAGCAGTTACGACAGGGGTAGCAATCAGCCCCAGCATTTT. Its protein is CASSYDRGSNQPQHF.

The chain is built from TRBV4-3 and TRBJ2-3; D is unclear. This CDR3 has 17 amino acids. The germline V gene has CDR1 LGHNA and CDR2 YSLEER. V lost 0 bases and J 1 base, leaving 14 bases between the germline ends. CDR3 nucleotide sequence: TGCGCCAGCAGCCAAGAGGCGGAAACCACTCGCACAGATACGCAGTATTTT. Its translation: CASSQEAETTRTDTQYF.

The chain links TRBV4-3 to TRBJ1-1; the D is unclear. Germline V gene sequence: CDR1 LGHNA, CDR2 YSLEER. V was clipped by 3 bases and J by 0 bases, with 14 bases between them. CDR3 length equals 16 residues. CDR3: CASSQGSGSMNTEAFF. The CDR3 DNA is TGCGCCAGCAGCCAGGGTTCCGGGTCAATGAACACTGAAGCTTTCTTT.

The V call is TRBV27, the J call TRBJ2-7; maybe TRBD2 (6 bases). The V and J ends lost 1 base and 0 bases respectively, with 16 bases between them. Germline V lookup: CDR1 MNHEY, CDR2 SMNVEV (reference sequence). The CDR3 consists of 17 residues. CDR3 region: CASSLWGDVDSSYEQYF. The CDR3 DNA is TGTGCCAGCAGTTTATGGGGGGACGTGGATAGCTCCTACGAGCAGTACTTC.

The chain is built from TRBV19 and TRBJ2-3; TRBD2 matches at 9 bases. CDR1 and CDR2 (germline): LNHDA, SQIVND (reference sequence). The V and J ends lost 8 bases and 5 bases, in that order; junction bases with no gene match: 11. CDR3 length: 15 amino acids. CDR3 in amino acids: CASGIGRGGQDTQYF. The DNA for the CDR3 is TGTGCCAGTGGGATCGGGCGGGGGGGCCAAGATACGCAGTATTTT.

This chain links TRBV7-9 with TRBJ2-5; TRBD2 aligns across 8 bases. The V and J ends lost 5 bases and 5 bases, in that order; junction bases with no gene match: 19. The CDR3 loop spans 18 amino acids. Germline V gene lookup returns CDR1 SEHNR and CDR2 FQNEAQ (reference sequence). The CDR3 DNA reads as TGTGCCAGCAGCGGAAAGGCCCGAGCGGGGGCGTTCGGCGAGACCCAGTACTTC. Residues: CASSGKARAGAFGETQYF.

This clone was observed a handful of times. DNA for the CDR3: TGTGCCTGGAGTGTTCCCGGGACAGTAAATGAAAAACTGTTTTTT. Translation gives CAWSVPGTVNEKLFF. This rearrangement joins TRBV30 to TRBJ1-4, with 7 bases fitting TRBD1. CDR3 length equals 15 residues. J lost 5 bases, V lost 0 bases, and 6 bases had no gene match. CDR1 and CDR2 (germline): GTSNPN, SVGIG (reference sequence).

The rearrangement uses TRBV5-6 and TRBJ2-1, with 9 bases identical to TRBD2. J was trimmed by 4 bases and V by 6 bases; bases with no gene match: 11. CDR1 SGHDT and CDR2 YYEEEE come from the germline V gene. The CDR3 spans 16 residues. In nucleotides, the CDR3 is TGTGCCAGCACCCCAATAGCGGGGGAGACATACAATGAGCAGTTCTTC. Encoded protein: CASTPIAGETYNEQFF.

This clone was counted only a few times. The rearrangement links TRBV12-5 to TRBJ1-1; D not resolved. Germline assignment: CDR1 LGHNT and CDR2 FRNRAP. This CDR3 has 13 residues. The V and J ends lost 2 bases and 5 bases respectively, with 9 bases between them. CDR3 protein: CASGLPGQTEAFF. Written as DNA, the CDR3 is TGTGCTAGTGGTTTGCCGGGTCAGACTGAAGCTTTCTTT.

The J gene is TRBJ1-6, the V gene TRBV27; a possible D gene is TRBD1 (6 bases). CDR3 length: 18 amino acids. Germline CDR1 and CDR2: MNHEY and SMNVEV (reference sequence). With 4 bases removed from V and 8 bases from J, the gap between germline ends came to 24 bases. The CDR3 loop reads CASSSARTRTDAHSPLHF. CDR3 in DNA: TGTGCCAGCAGTTCCGCGAGAACAAGGACAGATGCTCATTCACCCCTCCACTTT.

The chain is built from TRBV19 and TRBJ2-2, with a tentative D call TRBD1 (5 bases). The CDR3 length is 16 residues. Germline V CDR1 and CDR2: LNHDA, SQIVND (reference sequence). Trimming took 7 bases from V and 3 from J, leaving 18 bases between them. The CDR3 here is CASMGPADPYTGELFF. The CDR3 coding sequence is TGTGCCAGTATGGGGCCCGCGGACCCGTACACCGGGGAGCTGTTTTTT.

The gene calls are TRBV30 and TRBJ1-4; TRBD1 aligns across 8 bases. With 5 bases clipped from V and 5 bases from J, the junction kept 10 bases outside the gene matches. This CDR3 has 15 amino acids. CDR1 is GTSNPN, CDR2 SVGIG, per germline (reference sequence). The CDR3: CAWETGVSGNEKLFF. CDR3 sequence (DNA): TGTGCCTGGGAGACAGGGGTTTCTGGGAATGAAAAACTGTTTTTT.

The J gene is TRBJ2-1, the V gene TRBV27; 8 bases align to TRBD2. Germline V gene data show CDR1 as MNHEY and CDR2 as SMNVEV (reference sequence). The CDR3 has 14 amino acids. Losses at the gene ends were 3 bases for V and 10 bases for J; bases not matched to a gene: 8. CDR3 sequence (DNA): TGTGCCAGCAGTTTCCCGACTAGCGTCGGGGAGCAGTTCTTC. This gives the protein CASSFPTSVGEQFF.

This chain joins TRBV6-5 and TRBJ1-2; TRBD1 matches 8 bases. This CDR3 comprises 15 residues. The germline V gene has CDR1 MNHEY and CDR2 SVGAGI. Losses at the gene ends were 6 bases for V and 2 bases for J; bases not matched to a gene: 8. CDR3 loop: CASSTLRTGNYGYTF. The CDR3 nucleotides read TGTGCCAGCAGCACACTCCGGACAGGGAACTATGGCTACACCTTC.

The V call is TRBV9, the J call TRBJ1-1, with D maybe TRBD1 (6 bases). Trimming pared 2 bases from V and 0 bases from J, leaving 14 bases between. This CDR3 contains 16 residues. Germline loops: CDR1 SGDLS, CDR2 YYNGEE. The CDR3 spells CASSVGGGPMNTEAFF. The CDR3 DNA reads TGTGCCAGCAGCGTGGGAGGGGGGCCTATGAACACTGAAGCTTTCTTT.

The J gene is TRBJ1-3, the V gene TRBV19; D unresolved. This CDR3 spans 16 amino acids. Per the germline V gene, CDR1 is LNHDA and CDR2 is SQIVND (reference sequence). V was clipped by 5 bases and J by 0 bases, with 14 bases between them. The CDR3 DNA reads as TGTGCCAGTAGTTTAGGACCGCGGAGCTCTGGAAACACCATATATTTT. Its translation is CASSLGPRSSGNTIYF.

V usage is TRBV7-2 and J usage is TRBJ2-7; D not resolved. The CDR3 consists of 13 residues. Germline CDR1 and CDR2: SGHTA and FQGNSA. Trimming took off 1 base at V and 4 bases at J, with 8 bases between the two ends. The CDR3: CASSLGSAYEQYF. The CDR3, as DNA: TGTGCCAGCAGCTTAGGGTCAGCGTACGAGCAGTACTTC.

The chain recombines TRBV12-5 with TRBJ2-7; D is ambiguous. Trimming shortened V by 7 bases and J by 2 bases, and 15 bases separated the two germline ends. Germline loops: CDR1 LGHNT, CDR2 FRNRAP. The CDR3 is 14 residues long. The CDR3 DNA is TGTGCTAGTGCCCTACCGGCCAGGACCTACGAGCAGTACTTC. This gives the protein CASALPARTYEQYF. Combining the CDR3 with reference TRBV12-5 and TRBJ2-7 gives the whole variable domain DARVTQTPRHKVTEMGQEVTMRCQPILGHNTVFWYRQTMMQGLELLAYFRNRAPLDDSGMPKDRFSAEMPDATLATLKIQPSEPRDSAVYFCASALPARTYEQYFGPGTRLTVT.

The chain recombines TRBV7-9 with TRBJ2-7, with D possibly matching TRBD1 (5 bases). With 1 base removed from V and 0 bases from J, the gap between germline ends came to 7 bases. CDR3 length: 14 amino acids. Germline V lookup: CDR1 SEHNR, CDR2 FQNEAQ (reference sequence). In nucleotides, the CDR3 is TGTGCCAGCAGCTTAGGACAGAACTCCTACGAGCAGTACTTC. It translates to CASSLGQNSYEQYF.

The rearrangement joins TRBV9 to TRBJ1-2; the match to TRBD1 covers 7 bases. With 2 bases clipped from V and 2 bases from J, the junction kept 6 bases outside the gene matches. Per the germline V gene, CDR1 is SGDLS and CDR2 is YYNGEE. This CDR3 contains 15 residues. This CDR3 is CASSVTRTGNYGYTF. The CDR3 DNA reads TGTGCCAGCAGCGTGACTAGGACAGGCAACTATGGCTACACCTTC.

The rearrangement links TRBV19 to TRBJ1-1; D may be TRBD1 (5 bases). The CDR3 sequence is 15 residues long. CDR1 and CDR2 from the germline V gene are LNHDA and SQIVND (reference sequence). The V and J ends lost 1 base and 4 bases respectively, with 13 bases between them. CDR3 sequence reads: CASSIATLGATEAFF. CDR3 in DNA: TGTGCCAGTAGTATAGCGACCCTAGGGGCCACTGAAGCTTTCTTT. The whole variable domain, filled in from reference TRBV19 and TRBJ1-1, reads DGGITQSPKYLFRKEGQNVTLSCEQNLNHDAMYWYRQDPGQGLRLIYYSQIVNDFQKGDIAEGYSVSREKKESFPLTVTSAQKNPTAFYLCASSIATLGATEAFFGQGTRLTVV.

This chain links TRBV4-1 with TRBJ2-2, with 7 bases aligning to TRBD1. CDR1 is MGHRA, CDR2 YSYEKL, per germline. CDR3 length: 20 amino acids. V was pared by 0 bases and J by 4 bases, with 17 bases of the junction left unmatched. CDR3: CASSQEPKDRWIMGTGELFF. The DNA of the CDR3 is TGCGCCAGCAGCCAAGAGCCCAAGGACAGGTGGATTATGGGCACCGGGGAGCTGTTTTTT.